The clone carrying this TCR beta chain was picked up a small number of times. The data originate from a study of blood T cell repertoires in COVID-19. As for the study in general: Collection of acute and convalescent COVID-19 samples took place in the United States, Italy and Spain. The analysed material was cDNA or gDNA that came from T cells, B-cell-depleted T cells, or PBMCs.

Methods used by the authors: For nucleated cells, counts were estimated from reference gene primer amplification. Assay used: immunoSEQ multiplex PCR; TCRdb lists only in-frame clones, some missing. V and J calls and clone size are given by that table; D and trimming were obtained from the DNA. The sample has more than 100,000 clones; around 81% are singletons. Sequencing was performed on peripheral blood. This clonotype originated in a woman aged 60-75 years with active or convalescent COVID-19.

CDR3 bases: TGTGCCAGCAGCCAGCCTAGCGGGAGGCCCTCCTACGAGCAGTACTTC. Translated, it gives CASSQPSGRPSYEQYF. J is TRBJ2-7 and V is TRBV4-2; 11 bases are shared with TRBD2. The ends lost 3 bases at V and 0 bases at J; junction bases unmatched: 4. The CDR3 spans 16 residues. Germline lookup yields CDR1 LGHNA and CDR2 YNFKEQ.